The entry that follows covers one TCR beta chain sequence. There is no known antigen for this receptor. Base qualities are not recorded, but no much larger clone differs from it by a single base. The data were taken from a study of somatic reversion in DOCK8 deficiency (dated by TCRdb to the early 2020s). In the study overall: The study compared T cell receptor beta repertoires of DOCK8-deficient patients, DOCK8-revertant patients and healthy volunteers. The study investigated how somatic reversion of pathogenic DOCK8 variants alters lymphocyte differentiation and function in DOCK8 deficiency. DOCK8-deficient patients in the study had been reported previously.

The library relied on multiplex PCR. TRB libraries were generated by one-step amplicon PCR from 90 to 100 ng genomic DNA using EuroClonality-NGS primers. Sequencing of TRB amplicons was performed on Illumina MiSeq instruments using 2 x 250 bp version 2 chemistry. Per the source publication's procedure: Primary TRB sequence analysis and V(D)J annotation were performed with IMGT/HighV-QUEST. Repertoire diversity and composition were evaluated with VDJtools after nonfunctional clones were removed and downsampling was applied for comparisons between samples. TCRdb handled the public reads itself, with Q25 trimming in fastp and clone calling in MiXCR, and kept productive beta chains. CDR3 protein duplicates are merged, each entry listing the most common genes and DNA. The V and J calls reflect TCRdb's pipeline rather than the authors' work. For this sample there are 2,000 to 3,000 distinct CDR3 sequences; roughly a quarter appear just once. More than 9% of the sample comes from the top ten.

Healthy control blood came from volunteer donors supplied by blood services in Australia and France. Genomic DNA for TCR repertoire analysis was extracted from either whole blood samples or PBMCs. On the study overall, not on this receptor specifically: The methods did not state, for each individual sample, whether the source material was whole blood or PBMCs.

V is pared back by 5 bases and J by 8 bases, with 15 bases lying between the germline termini. CDR1 and CDR2 (SGHAT, FQNNGV) derive from the germline V gene. CDR3 length: 13 amino acids, cysteine to phenylalanine. The entry retains the CDR3 DNA only, 39 bases that are in frame from base 1. This TCR was sampled from a human donor in good health. Sequences were obtained from peripheral blood. The chain uses TRBV11-2 and TRBJ1-2; the D region possibly corresponds to TRBD1 (5 bases align). The bases read TGTGCCAGCAGCCGGGACCCCGAAGCAGGCTACACCTTC. It codes for CASSRDPEAGYTF.